What follows describes a single TCR beta chain. This record comes from a study of blood T cell repertoires in COVID-19. Only in-frame clones appear in the TCRdb table, and some are missing; sequencing was by immunoSEQ multiplex PCR. This table has around 150,000 clones, around 85% appearing once. The CDR3 has 17 residues. Looked up from germline, CDR1 is MDHEN and CDR2 is SYDVKM. J lost 5 bases, V lost 0 bases, and 6 bases had no gene match. This sequence was found in a man between 65 and 79 years old with acute or convalescent COVID-19. The chain is built from TRBV28 and TRBJ2-1; 11 bases line up with TRBD2. The material sequenced was peripheral blood. CDR3 nucleotide sequence: TGTGCCAGCAGTTTATGGAATAAACTAGCGGGAGACAATGAGCAGTTCTTC. It specifies CASSLWNKLAGDNEQFF. Based on the CDR3 plus reference TRBV28 and TRBJ2-1, the full variable domain is DVKVTQSSRYLVKRTGEKVFLECVQDMDHENMFWYRQDPGLGLRLIYFSYDVKMKEKGDIPEGYSVSREKKERFSLILESASTNQTSMYLCASSLWNKLAGDNEQFFGPGTRLTVL.